These 30 T cell receptor beta chains originate from one sample sequenced in a study of siplizumab effects on memory and regulatory T cells. Here immunoSEQ multiplex PCR was the method, and the copy in TCRdb shows in-frame clones only, minus some. The data contain over 50,000 clones, 83% of them singletons. The sample was memory CD4+ T cells sorted from blood. These receptors came from a human donor in good health.

V and J are TRBV21-1 and TRBJ2-6. TRBV21-1 is listed as a pseudogene. The CDR3 spans 13 residues. CDR3 amino acids: CWWGNSGANVLTF. CDR3 DNA sequence: TGTTGGTGGGGAAACTCTGGGGCCAACGTCCTGACTTTC.

J is TRBJ2-1 and V is TRBV7-9, with a tentative D call TRBD1 (6 bases). V lost 5 bases and J lost 6, with 20 bases in between. Germline assignment: CDR1 SEHNR and CDR2 FQNEAQ (reference sequence). This CDR3 comprises 16 residues. The CDR3 DNA follows: TGTGCCAGCAGCCCCCCGGTTTGGTCCAGGGGCAATGAGCAGTTCTTC. Translating gives CASSPPVWSRGNEQFF.

This clone was counted once. The chain recombines TRBV5-1 with TRBJ2-1, with D maybe TRBD1 (5 bases). The germline V gene has CDR1 SGHRS and CDR2 YFSETQ. With 0 bases removed from V and 15 bases from J, the gap between germline ends came to 13 bases. There are 12 residues in the CDR3. The CDR3 protein is CASSLGQGFLFF. CDR3 sequence (DNA): TGCGCCAGCAGCTTGGGGCAGGGCTTCCTGTTCTTC.

J is TRBJ1-2 and V is TRBV7-8; a possible D gene is TRBD1 (6 bases). Trimming pared 5 bases from V and 5 bases from J, leaving 15 bases between. This CDR3 contains 14 residues. Germline CDR1 is SGHVS and CDR2 is FQNEAQ. The CDR3 sequence: CASSKLQGTYGYTF. Written as DNA, the CDR3 is TGTGCCAGCAGCAAATTACAGGGAACGTATGGCTACACCTTC.

The J gene is TRBJ1-4, the V gene TRBV7-9; D is uncertain. Germline CDR1 SEHNR, CDR2 FQNEAQ (reference sequence). The V end was cut by 2 bases, the J end by 3 bases, with 7 bases between. CDR3 length: 14 residues. The CDR3 loop is CASSLSRSNEKLFF. CDR3 in DNA: TGTGCCAGCAGCTTAAGCAGGTCTAATGAAAAACTGTTTTTT.

This clone has just one count. The chain combines TRBV5-6 with TRBJ2-2; 8 bases agree with TRBD1. CDR3 size: 15 residues. J gave up 7 bases and V 0 bases, and 5 bases lay outside the gene matches. In germline, CDR1 is SGHDT, CDR2 YYEEEE. CDR3 DNA sequence: TGTGCCAGCAGCTTGGCGGCAGGGGGCGGCGGGGAGCTGTTTTTT. Amino acid sequence: CASSLAAGGGGELFF.

This clone was seen a few times. J is TRBJ2-1 and V is TRBV13; possibly TRBD1 for D (5 bases). Germline V gene data show CDR1 as PRHDT and CDR2 as FYEKMQ (reference sequence). CDR3 length equals 14 residues. V was pared by 5 bases and J by 2 bases, with 10 bases between. CDR3 coding DNA: TGTGCCAGCAGCAGGGGCCGCCCCTACAATGAGCAGTTCTTC. Protein: CASSRGRPYNEQFF. Based on the CDR3 plus reference TRBV13 and TRBJ2-1, the full variable domain is AAGVIQSPRHLIKEKRETATLKCYPIPRHDTVYWYQQGPGQDPQFLISFYEKMQSDKGSIPDRFSAQQFSDYHSELNMSSLELGDSALYFCASSRGRPYNEQFFGPGTRLTVL.

This clone occurred once. This chain connects TRBV14 to TRBJ2-5; unclear D gene. The length of the CDR3 is 11 residues. From germline, CDR1 is SGHDN and CDR2 FVKESK. V dropped 4 bases and J dropped 6 bases, with 6 bases sitting between them. This chain's CDR3 is CASSLQKTQYF. The CDR3 DNA is TGTGCCAGCAGCCTCCAGAAGACCCAGTACTTC.

This chain connects TRBV29-1 to TRBJ1-5; D is undetermined. The V end was cut by 5 bases, the J end by 2 bases, with 10 bases between. There are 13 residues in the CDR3. Germline-derived CDR1 and CDR2 are SQVTM and ANQGSEA. The CDR3 DNA follows: TGCAGCGTTCAAGGGAGGGGCAATCAGCCCCAGCATTTT. Its protein is CSVQGRGNQPQHF.

The chain couples TRBV15 to TRBJ2-2; perhaps TRBD2 as D (5 bases). The CDR3 is 15 amino acids. V lost 0 bases to trimming and J lost 4 bases, with 9 bases between them. Per the germline V gene, CDR1 is LNHNV and CDR2 is YYDKDF (reference sequence). The CDR3 region has the DNA TGTGCCACCAGCAGAGATGGGAGAGTCACCGGGGAGCTGTTTTTT. It translates to CATSRDGRVTGELFF. The complete variable domain, with remaining parts taken from reference TRBV15 and TRBJ2-2, reads DAMVIQNPRYQVTQFGKPVTLSCSQTLNHNVMYWYQQKSSQAPKLLFHYYDKDFNNEADTPDNFQSRRPNTSFCFLDIRSPGLGDTAMYLCATSRDGRVTGELFFGEGSRLTVL.

This clone turned up a few times. The chain links TRBV25-1 to TRBJ1-4; 7 positions match TRBD1. Germline V CDR1 and CDR2: MGHDK, SYGVNS. V was pared by 2 bases and J by 8 bases, with 8 bases of the junction left unmatched. This CDR3 has 15 residues. The CDR3 here is CASSENRGLGEKLFF. CDR3 nucleotide sequence: TGTGCCAGCAGTGAAAACAGGGGTTTAGGAGAAAAACTGTTTTTT.

This sequence joins TRBV5-6 and TRBJ1-1, with 8 bases identical to TRBD1. Germline V gene sequence: CDR1 SGHDT, CDR2 YYEEEE. The CDR3 is 13 residues long. J was trimmed by 7 bases and V by 4 bases; bases with no gene match: 6. The CDR3 DNA follows: TGTGCCAGCAGCAAATTACAGGGGGGTGAAGCTTTCTTT. Translated, it gives CASSKLQGGEAFF.

Points on this clone: Its ends do not fully match the called genes, so a read error is possible. The CDR3 protein is CASSFASGSGNNEQFF. CDR3 bases: TGTGCTAGCAGCTTCGCTAGCGGGAGTGGCAACAATGAGCAGTTCTTC. The V call is TRBV7-7, the J call TRBJ2-1; 10 bases map to TRBD2. CDR1 is SSHAT, CDR2 FNYEAQ, per germline (reference sequence). The CDR3 loop spans 16 amino acids. The full variable domain, rest sourced from reference TRBV7-7 and TRBJ2-1, is GAGVSQSPRYKVTKRGQDVTLRCDPISSHATLYWYQQALGQGPEFLTYFNYEAQPDKSGLPSDRFSAERPEGSISTLTIQRTEQRDSAMYRCASSFASGSGNNEQFFGPGTRLTVL.

This chain uses TRBV28 with TRBJ2-3; TRBD2 matches at 10 bases. The CDR3 has 15 residues. Germline V CDR1 and CDR2: MDHEN, SYDVKM. The V and J ends lost 6 bases and 1 base, in that order; junction bases with no gene match: 4. The CDR3 loop reads CASRLAGEGTDTQYF. In DNA form, the CDR3 reads TGTGCCAGCAGGCTAGCGGGAGAGGGCACAGATACGCAGTATTTT.

This clone was observed a single time. The chain recombines TRBV18 with TRBJ2-7; no firm D call. Germline V gene data show CDR1 as KGHSH and CDR2 as LQKENI. The CDR3 is 12 residues long. V lost 2 bases and J 7 bases, leaving 9 bases between the germline ends. CDR3 nucleotides: TGTGCCAGCTCACCAGCTTCAGCGGAGCAGTACTTC. Translated: CASSPASAEQYF.

The V gene is TRBV6-5, the J gene TRBJ2-5; perhaps TRBD1 as D (6 bases). From germline, CDR1 is MNHEY and CDR2 SVGAGI. With 6 bases removed from V and 9 bases from J, the gap between germline ends came to 11 bases. This CDR3 is 11 amino acids long. The chain's CDR3 is CASSPGEAQYF. CDR3 coding DNA: TGTGCCAGCAGCCCAGGGGAAGCCCAGTACTTC.

J is TRBJ1-1 and V is TRBV5-1; unclear D gene. The CDR3 spans 16 residues. V gave up 0 bases and J gave up 2 bases, with 14 bases separating them. CDR1 and CDR2 (germline): SGHRS, YFSETQ. The CDR3, as DNA: TGCGCCAGCAGCTTGGAACTCGCCAGCCAAAACACTGAAGCTTTCTTT. This gives the protein CASSLELASQNTEAFF.

The rearrangement links TRBV6-5 to TRBJ2-7, with 8 nucleotides matching TRBD1. V lost 0 bases and J lost 3; bases outside the gene matches: 7. The CDR3 loop spans 16 amino acids. Germline V lookup: CDR1 MNHEY, CDR2 SVGAGI. DNA for the CDR3: TGTGCCAGCAGTTACTCCCCCGGGACAGGAGGCTACGAGCAGTACTTC. Translated: CASSYSPGTGGYEQYF.

V usage is TRBV19 and J usage is TRBJ2-3, with 10 nucleotides matching TRBD2. With V trimmed by 7 bases and J by 1 base, 8 bases remained unmatched. Germline V lookup: CDR1 LNHDA, CDR2 SQIVND (reference sequence). CDR3 length: 16 residues. CDR3 in DNA: TGTGCCAGTACCCGAATGGGGACTAGCGGCACAGATACGCAGTATTTT. It translates to CASTRMGTSGTDTQYF.

This clone was picked up a small number of times. This rearrangement joins TRBV28 to TRBJ2-1; D is undetermined. The V end lost 8 bases, the J end lost 0 bases, and 17 bases lay between the germline ends. The V gene's germline CDR1 is MDHEN and CDR2 SYDVKM. This CDR3 has 16 amino acids. In DNA, the CDR3 is TGTGCCAGCCGTGAACCGAGAGCCGACTCCTACAATGAGCAGTTCTTC. This encodes CASREPRADSYNEQFF. The full variable domain, with the rest looked up from reference TRBV28 and TRBJ2-1, is DVKVTQSSRYLVKRTGEKVFLECVQDMDHENMFWYRQDPGLGLRLIYFSYDVKMKEKGDIPEGYSVSREKKERFSLILESASTNQTSMYLCASREPRADSYNEQFFGPGTRLTVL.

This rearrangement joins TRBV28 to TRBJ2-7, with no clear D. CDR1 and CDR2 from the germline V gene are MDHEN and SYDVKM. The CDR3 consists of 12 residues. V was trimmed by 6 bases and J by 2 bases, leaving 8 bases between them. The CDR3 loop reads CASSPGPYEQYF. In DNA, the CDR3 is TGTGCCAGCAGCCCCGGCCCCTACGAGCAGTACTTC. The whole variable domain, remainder taken from reference TRBV28 and TRBJ2-7, is DVKVTQSSRYLVKRTGEKVFLECVQDMDHENMFWYRQDPGLGLRLIYFSYDVKMKEKGDIPEGYSVSREKKERFSLILESASTNQTSMYLCASSPGPYEQYFGPGTRLTVT.

This CDR3 reads CASSLDTATSTDTQYF. Here the CDR3 DNA reads TGCGCCAGCAGCTTGGATACGGCCACTAGCACAGATACGCAGTATTTT. The chain employs TRBV5-1 and TRBJ2-3; D gene uncertain. Germline V gene sequence: CDR1 SGHRS, CDR2 YFSETQ. The CDR3 has 16 amino acids. Deletions cut 0 bases from V and 0 bases from J, with 11 bases between.

J is TRBJ2-5 and V is TRBV21-1; TRBD2, the table's D call, lacks a check against the DNA. TRBV21-1 is termed a pseudogene. This CDR3 is built from 15 residues. The CDR3 sequence is CASSTLRLYQETQYF. CDR3 sequence (DNA): TGTGCCAGCAGCACCTTGCGGCTTTACCAAGAGACCCAGTACTTC.

The gene calls are TRBV5-1 and TRBJ1-1; 9 bases agree with TRBD1. CDR1 is SGHRS, CDR2 YFSETQ, per germline. The J segment lost 5 bases and the V segment lost 0 bases, leaving 11 bases of the junction unmatched. This CDR3 has 17 residues. CDR3 amino acids: CASSLAGTGIGRTEAFF. The CDR3 DNA is TGCGCCAGCAGCTTGGCCGGGACAGGGATTGGTCGGACTGAAGCTTTCTTT.

This sequence joins TRBV30 and TRBJ2-3; D gene ambiguous. The CDR3 runs to 14 residues. V dropped 0 bases and J dropped 2 bases, with 9 bases sitting between them. Germline V gene lookup returns CDR1 GTSNPN and CDR2 SVGIG (reference sequence). CDR3 in amino acids: CAWSVPLLTDTQYF. The CDR3 region has the DNA TGTGCCTGGAGTGTTCCCCTACTCACAGATACGCAGTATTTT.

As regards this clone: Other DNA variants within this sample encode the same CDR3. This chain uses TRBV6-5 with TRBJ1-2; 7 nucleotides match TRBD1. CDR1 is MNHEY, CDR2 SVGAGI, per germline. CDR3 length: 12 residues. J gave up 2 bases and V 6 bases, and 0 bases lay outside the gene matches. The CDR3 DNA reads TGTGCCAGCAGGACAGGGAACTATGGCTACACCTTC. It specifies CASRTGNYGYTF.

The rearrangement links TRBV15 to TRBJ2-1, with no clear D. The V gene lost 0 bases and the J gene lost 9 bases, with 6 bases spanning the gap. The CDR3 length is 12 residues. Germline V lookup: CDR1 LNHNV, CDR2 YYDKDF (reference sequence). For the CDR3, the DNA is TGTGCCACCAGCAGAGATTGGGGTGAGCAGTTCTTC. This sequence encodes CATSRDWGEQFF.

This clone appeared a few times. This sequence joins TRBV2 and TRBJ2-1; possibly TRBD2 for D (6 bases). Germline V gene lookup returns CDR1 SNHLY and CDR2 FYNNEI. Trimming took off 4 bases at V and 8 bases at J, with 15 bases between the two ends. The CDR3 spans 14 residues. CDR3 sequence: CASSGFTSSHEQFF. The CDR3 DNA reads TGTGCCAGCAGTGGTTTTACTAGCTCCCATGAGCAGTTCTTC.

The chain joins TRBV5-1 to TRBJ1-4; D not resolved. This CDR3 spans 15 amino acids. The V gene lost 6 bases and the J gene lost 4 bases, with 16 bases spanning the gap. Germline loops: CDR1 SGHRS, CDR2 YFSETQ. The CDR3 sequence is CASTPSSGDNEKLFF. The DNA for the CDR3 is TGCGCCAGCACCCCGTCGAGTGGAGATAATGAAAAACTGTTTTTT.

The chain employs TRBV2 and TRBJ1-1; TRBD1 might be the D (5 bases). CDR3 length equals 14 residues. Trimming removed 4 bases at V and 0 bases at J, with 9 bases between. In germline, CDR1 is SNHLY, CDR2 FYNNEI. In nucleotides, the CDR3 is TGTGCCAGCAGTGTCTCAGGGATGAACACTGAAGCTTTCTTT. Translating gives CASSVSGMNTEAFF.